This T cell receptor (beta chain) was observed in a study of shared clonotypes between healthy human individuals. At the level of the study: Ranging from 18 to 49 in age, donors were two women and three men.

About 90 million PBMCs were counted before genomic DNA extraction. Clones were sequenced by immunoSEQ multiplex PCR, and TCRdb holds only the in-frame ones, with some missing. The sample yields approximately 440,000 clones, roughly four fifths seen once. This clone was recorded only once. The CDR3 has 15 residues. Germline CDR1 is SNHLY and CDR2 is FYNNEI. With 6 bases clipped from V and 2 bases from J, the junction kept 9 bases outside the gene matches. The sample was PBMCs. V gene TRBV2 combines with J gene TRBJ2-5; 7 bases align to TRBD2. The origin of this receptor is a woman aged 40-49 years in good health. Some clones in this sample may be carry-over from other donors' samples. CDR3 protein: CASSGTGGTQETQYF. CDR3 nucleotides: TGTGCCAGCAGCGGTACGGGGGGAACACAAGAGACCCAGTACTTC.